This section outlines one T cell receptor (beta chain) sequence together with its context. This sample was taken from a study of blood T cell repertoires in COVID-19. Study-wide background: T cells, B-cell-depleted T cells, or PBMCs provided the cDNA or gDNA that served as material.

Here immunoSEQ multiplex PCR was the method, and the copy in TCRdb shows in-frame clones only, minus some. The table shows around 300,000 clones, with approximately 89% occurring only once. CDR3 size: 13 residues. Germline V gene data show CDR1 as SGDLS and CDR2 as YYNGEE. V was cut by 1 base and J by 5 bases, with 9 bases left in between. The chain joins TRBV9 to TRBJ1-1, with TRBD1 as a possible D gene (5 bases). The receptor comes from a woman aged 25 to 39 who had recovered from COVID-19. The sequencing sample was made of PBMCs or T cells enriched from blood (not recorded which). CDR3 in amino acids: CASSVLGGTEAFF. As DNA, the CDR3 is TGTGCCAGCAGCGTACTTGGGGGGACTGAAGCTTTCTTT. Full variable domain (outside the CDR3, taken from reference TRBV9 and TRBJ1-1): DSGVTQTPKHLITATGQRVTLRCSPRSGDLSVYWYQQSLDQGLQFLIQYYNGEERAKGNILERFSAQQFPDLHSELNLSSLELGDSALYFCASSVLGGTEAFFGQGTRLTVV.